The sequence of this T cell receptor (beta chain) was determined in a study of Graves' ophthalmopathy and Graves' hyperthyroidism. Study results and caveats: At about 70% sensitivity and 72.22% specificity, the model predicted progression of the ophthalmopathy. A 13-signature model separated ophthalmopathy from stable hyperthyroidism, roughly 86% sensitivity, around 81% specificity.

On this clonotype: The antigen remains undetermined.

There are 16 residues in the CDR3. CDR1 is DFQATT and CDR2 is SNEGSKA in the germline V gene (reference sequence). The V segment lost 3 bases and the J segment 6 bases; nucleotides outside the gene matches: 10. Amplifying from RNA transcripts, the study obtained TCR beta CDR3 regions. Following a first-round RT-PCR that used HTBI primers, a second-round multiplex PCR was carried out. TCRdb fed the multiplex PCR reads into MiXCR, producing one record per CDR3 protein. The sample records over a million distinct CDR3 sequences, around a third being singletons. Lactation, pregnancy, uncontrolled infections and other autoimmune diseases were all grounds for excluding patients. Physicians reached a diagnosis by relying on clinical symptoms, serum thyroxine, TRAb, thyroid ultrasound and orbital computed tomography.

V usage is TRBV20-1 and J usage is TRBJ1-6, with 8 positions matching TRBD1. The sequencing input was peripheral blood or thyroid tissue (not recorded which). The source is an adult man with Graves' hyperthyroidism. This CDR3 reads CSASRQGLYLNSPLHF. CDR3 in DNA: TGCAGTGCTAGCAGACAGGGGTTGTACCTTAATTCACCCCTCCACTTT.